The 28 T cell receptor beta chains below all came from one sample that was sequenced in a study of T cell clones after liver transplantation. TCRdb's table, derived via immunoSEQ multiplex PCR, lists solely in-frame clones and lacks some. The table lists some 80,000 clones, approximately 81% of them singletons. Sequenced here: CD4+ T cells from blood, sampled around 50 months after liver transplant. The source is a human patient who received a liver transplant. Some of these T cells may belong to the graft donor.

V usage is TRBV7-9 and J usage is TRBJ2-7; 7 nucleotides line up with TRBD1. After removal of 5 bases from V and 8 bases from J, the junction contained 6 bases not matched to a gene. CDR3 length: 12 residues. Germline CDR1 is SEHNR and CDR2 is FQNEAQ (reference sequence). CDR3 coding DNA: TGTGCCAGCAGCCCTACAGGGGCAAAGCAGTACTTC. Translating it yields CASSPTGAKQYF.

The rearrangement links TRBV6-5 to TRBJ1-1; unclear D gene. Trimming took off 5 bases at V and 6 bases at J, with 13 bases between the two ends. This CDR3 is 13 amino acids long. Germline CDR1 reads MNHEY; CDR2 reads SVGAGI. The CDR3 spells CASSPWGFSEAFF. CDR3 DNA: TGTGCCAGCAGTCCATGGGGATTTTCTGAAGCTTTCTTT.

V and J are TRBV6-5 and TRBJ2-7; D might be TRBD2 (5 bases). V was clipped by 1 base and J by 0 bases, with 7 bases between them. Germline CDR1 reads MNHEY; CDR2 reads SVGAGI. This CDR3 is built from 14 residues. CDR3 region: CASSYFRDSYEQYF. CDR3 DNA: TGTGCCAGCAGTTACTTTCGGGACTCCTACGAGCAGTACTTC.

The J gene is TRBJ2-7, the V gene TRBV7-9; tentative D call: TRBD1 (6 bases). The CDR3 spans 14 residues. Germline CDR1 SEHNR, CDR2 FQNEAQ (reference sequence). Trimming cost V 2 bases and J 2 bases, with 10 bases left between them. Here the CDR3 reads CASSLPGVPYEQYF. The CDR3 coding sequence is TGTGCCAGCAGCTTACCAGGGGTCCCCTACGAGCAGTACTTC.

The V and J genes are TRBV4-3 and TRBJ2-6; D unresolved. Germline V CDR1 and CDR2: LGHNA, YSLEER. Trimming left V 4 bases short and J 1 base short, with 5 bases between. The CDR3 runs to 14 residues. The CDR3 nucleotides are TGCGCCAGCAGCCCGGGTTCTGGGGCCAACGTCCTGACTTTC. Protein sequence: CASSPGSGANVLTF.

The chain couples TRBV10-3 to TRBJ1-1; 7 positions agree with TRBD1. Germline assignment: CDR1 ENHRY and CDR2 SYGVKD. The trim removed 5 bases at V and 9 bases at J, leaving 6 bases unmatched. The CDR3 consists of 12 residues. The CDR3 protein is CAISTGEGKAFF. CDR3 nucleotides: TGTGCCATCAGTACAGGGGAGGGGAAAGCTTTCTTT.

V and J are TRBV10-3 and TRBJ1-3; the match to TRBD1 covers 8 bases. Germline lookup yields CDR1 ENHRY and CDR2 SYGVKD. CDR3 size: 15 residues. Trimming cost V 3 bases and J 4 bases; bases outside gene matches: 5. CDR3 bases: TGTGCCATCAGTGAATCAGGGGGCTCGGGAAACACCATATATTTT. This gives the protein CAISESGGSGNTIYF.

The J gene is TRBJ1-3, the V gene TRBV11-2; D is undetermined. Germline CDR1 SGHAT, CDR2 FQNNGV. The CDR3 has 12 amino acids. Trimming pared 6 bases from V and 4 bases from J, leaving 7 bases between. CDR3 bases: TGTGCCAGCAGTGTTCAGGGAAACACCATATATTTT. As protein: CASSVQGNTIYF. The whole variable domain, filled in from reference TRBV11-2 and TRBJ1-3, reads EAGVAQSPRYKIIEKRQSVAFWCNPISGHATLYWYQQILGQGPKLLIQFQNNGVVDDSQLPKDRFSAERLKGVDSTLKIQPAKLEDSAVYLCASSVQGNTIYFGEGSWLTVV.

The genes are TRBV7-9 and TRBJ2-7; D unresolved. From germline, CDR1 is SEHNR and CDR2 FQNEAQ (reference sequence). V lost 2 bases and J lost 3, with 11 bases in between. This CDR3 comprises 14 residues. CDR3 sequence (DNA): TGTGCCAGCAGCTTATCCGACACAAACTACGAGCAGTACTTC. Protein sequence: CASSLSDTNYEQYF.

The chain has TRBV10-3 and TRBJ1-2; TRBD1 matches at 7 bases. The CDR3 runs 14 residues. The V gene's germline CDR1 is ENHRY and CDR2 SYGVKD. The V and J ends lost 3 bases and 4 bases, in that order; junction bases with no gene match: 5. The DNA for the CDR3 is TGTGCCATCAGTGACAGGGGGGGTTCCTATGGCTACACCTTC. It encodes CAISDRGGSYGYTF.

In this sample, this clone turned up a few times. The chain links TRBV21-1 to TRBJ2-1; whether TRBD1, the table's D call, matches the DNA was not checked. TRBV21-1 is noted as a pseudogene. The CDR3 is 18 residues long. The DNA of the CDR3 is TGTGCCAGCAGCAAAGATGGCGAGGCGGGACAGTCCTACAATGAGCAGTTCTTC. This encodes CASSKDGEAGQSYNEQFF.

This clone was observed a single time. The chain is built from TRBV6-5 and TRBJ2-3, with D perhaps TRBD1 or TRBD2 (7 bases each). Germline lookup yields CDR1 MNHEY and CDR2 SVGAGI. CDR3 length: 15 residues. V was cut by 5 bases and J by 2 bases, with 14 bases left in between. CDR3 region: CASSRQGGTTDTQYF. For the CDR3, the DNA is TGTGCCAGCAGTCGCCAGGGGGGGACCACAGATACGCAGTATTTT.

The genes are TRBV4-2 and TRBJ2-3; D is unresolved. The germline gives CDR1 LGHNA, CDR2 YNFKEQ. The V end lost 2 bases, the J end lost 0 bases, and 3 bases lay between the germline ends. The CDR3 covers 13 residues. The CDR3 reads CASSQLSTDTQYF. In nucleotides, the CDR3 is TGTGCCAGCAGCCAACTGAGCACAGATACGCAGTATTTT.

V and J are TRBV6-1 and TRBJ2-7; D may be TRBD1 (5 bases). CDR3 length: 14 amino acids. Germline CDR1 is MNHNS and CDR2 is SASEGT. Trimming removed 4 bases from V and 5 bases from J, with 15 bases in between. The CDR3 here is CASSGAGPGNEQYF. The CDR3 bases are TGTGCCAGCAGTGGGGCAGGGCCCGGAAACGAGCAGTACTTC.

The V and J genes are TRBV5-1 and TRBJ2-4; perhaps D is TRBD1 or TRBD2 (5 bases each). The ends were cut back, 1 base at V and 8 bases at J, with 16 bases in the middle. Germline V gene sequence: CDR1 SGHRS, CDR2 YFSETQ. This CDR3 is 15 amino acids long. CDR3 in DNA: TGCGCCAGCAGCTTGCGGGGCAGCCCAAAGGACATTCAGTACTTC. Protein sequence: CASSLRGSPKDIQYF.

The V gene is TRBV7-8, the J gene TRBJ2-5; D ambiguous. The germline CDR1 and CDR2 sequences are SGHVS and FQNEAQ. The ends were cut back, 3 bases at V and 2 bases at J, with 4 bases in the middle. CDR3 size: 12 residues. The CDR3 coding sequence is TGTGCCAGCAGCTTCGGGCAAGAGACCCAGTACTTC. Translation: CASSFGQETQYF.

The chain combines TRBV30 with TRBJ2-7; possibly TRBD1 for D (5 bases). Germline loops: CDR1 GTSNPN, CDR2 SVGIG (reference sequence). The CDR3 runs 14 residues. V gave up 2 bases and J gave up 1 base, with 12 bases separating them. Here the CDR3 DNA reads TGTGCCTGGAGTAGGGGCCAGGCATCCTACGAGCAGTACTTC. Its protein is CAWSRGQASYEQYF.

This sequence joins TRBV19 and TRBJ2-3, with 7 positions matching TRBD1. Germline CDR1 is LNHDA and CDR2 is SQIVND (reference sequence). J was trimmed by 3 bases and V by 5 bases; bases with no gene match: 11. The CDR3 loop spans 16 amino acids. The CDR3 spells CASSAVTGFTTDTQYF. DNA of the CDR3: TGTGCCAGTAGTGCGGTGACAGGGTTTACGACAGATACGCAGTATTTT. Based on the CDR3 plus reference TRBV19 and TRBJ2-3, the full variable domain is DGGITQSPKYLFRKEGQNVTLSCEQNLNHDAMYWYRQDPGQGLRLIYYSQIVNDFQKGDIAEGYSVSREKKESFPLTVTSAQKNPTAFYLCASSAVTGFTTDTQYFGPGTRLTVL.

This clone was counted a few times. V is TRBV5-6 and J is TRBJ2-2; D might be TRBD2 (6 bases). The CDR3 runs 16 residues. V was cut by 1 base and J by 0 bases, with 10 bases left in between. Looked up from germline, CDR1 is SGHDT and CDR2 is YYEEEE. The CDR3 DNA is TGTGCCAGCAGCTTGCTAAGGGACTCGAACACCGGGGAGCTGTTTTTT. Its translation: CASSLLRDSNTGELFF.

The chain uses TRBV7-2 and TRBJ2-1, with 8 bases matching TRBD2. V trimming: 5 bases; J trimming: 0 bases; junction bases outside the gene matches: 6. Germline values: CDR1 SGHTA, CDR2 FQGNSA. There are 16 residues in the CDR3. The CDR3 DNA follows: TGTGCCAGCAGCATTAGCGGGGCGTTCTCCTACAATGAGCAGTTCTTC. This codes for CASSISGAFSYNEQFF.

The rearrangement links TRBV7-9 to TRBJ2-3; TRBD1 or TRBD2 may be the D gene (5 bases each). The germline CDR1 and CDR2 sequences are SEHNR and FQNEAQ (reference sequence). V lost 4 bases and J lost 2, with 16 bases in between. The CDR3 has 16 residues. The CDR3 reads CASSYPGTLITDTQYF. The CDR3, as DNA: TGTGCCAGCAGCTATCCCGGGACGTTAATCACAGATACGCAGTATTTT.

This clone occurred once. The V call is TRBV5-1, the J call TRBJ2-7, with 11 bases matching TRBD2. This CDR3 has 18 residues. The J segment lost 2 bases and the V segment lost 1 base, leaving 11 bases of the junction unmatched. Germline V gene data show CDR1 as SGHRS and CDR2 as YFSETQ. This chain's CDR3 is CASSLRISGRAVTYEQYF. CDR3 sequence (DNA): TGCGCCAGCAGCTTGAGAATTAGCGGGAGGGCGGTGACCTACGAGCAGTACTTC.

The chain recombines TRBV2 with TRBJ2-1, with D unresolved. The CDR3 has 14 amino acids. Germline CDR1 is SNHLY and CDR2 is FYNNEI. V lost 6 bases and J 7 bases, leaving 16 bases between the germline ends. The CDR3 is CASSRAKTLNEQFF. In DNA form, the CDR3 reads TGTGCCAGCAGCCGGGCCAAAACCCTGAATGAGCAGTTCTTC.

V is TRBV29-1 and J is TRBJ1-3, with D possibly TRBD1 on 5 matching bases. CDR3 length: 13 amino acids. CDR1 is SQVTM and CDR2 is ANQGSEA in the germline V gene. Trimming took 6 bases from V and 0 from J, leaving 9 bases between them. CDR3 in amino acids: CSVEQVSGNTIYF. DNA of the CDR3: TGCAGCGTGGAACAGGTCTCTGGAAACACCATATATTTT.

The V and J genes are TRBV18 and TRBJ2-1; 7 bases map to TRBD2. V trimming: 2 bases; J trimming: 6 bases; junction bases outside the gene matches: 7. The CDR3 spans 15 residues. From germline, CDR1 is KGHSH and CDR2 LQKENI. CDR3 in amino acids: CASSPVAGVSNEQFF. CDR3 coding DNA: TGTGCCAGCTCACCAGTCGCGGGAGTAAGCAATGAGCAGTTCTTC.

This chain joins TRBV7-2 and TRBJ2-3; D gene uncertain. V was shortened by 1 base and J by 4 bases, with 3 bases between the two germline ends. CDR3 length equals 12 residues. Germline CDR1 SGHTA, CDR2 FQGNSA. For the CDR3, the DNA is TGTGCCAGCAGCTTAGGACCAGATACGCAGTATTTT. Translated, it gives CASSLGPDTQYF.

The chain recombines TRBV28 with TRBJ2-5, with 9 bases identical to TRBD1. Germline CDR1 and CDR2: MDHEN and SYDVKM. The junction had 10 bases not matched to a gene; V was cut back by 5 bases and J by 6 bases. This CDR3 comprises 15 residues. Written as DNA, the CDR3 is TGTGCCAGCAGTCCGACCACAGGGGGCGCGAAGACCCAGTACTTC. Its translation: CASSPTTGGAKTQYF.

The chain carries TRBV5-1 and TRBJ2-5; no firm D call. From germline, CDR1 is SGHRS and CDR2 YFSETQ. The CDR3 length is 13 residues. Trimming took 4 bases from V and 5 from J, leaving 12 bases between them. CDR3 DNA sequence: TGCGCCAGCAGCCAAGAACCCAGGGAGACCCAGTACTTC. Protein sequence: CASSQEPRETQYF. Together with reference TRBV5-1 and TRBJ2-5, the CDR3 gives the full variable domain: KAGVTQTPRYLIKTRGQQVTLSCSPISGHRSVSWYQQTPGQGLQFLFEYFSETQRNKGNFPGRFSGRQFSNSRSEMNVSTLELGDSALYLCASSQEPRETQYFGPGTRLLVL.